This entry lists 18 T cell receptor beta chains sequenced from one sample in a study of OX40 agonist ivuxolimab in advanced cancers. Sequencing used immunoSEQ multiplex PCR; TCRdb keeps in-frame clones, though not all of them. Of approximately 65,000 clones in the sample, roughly 86% were seen once. Here the sequenced sample was CD4+ or CD8+ T cells sorted from blood, taken in a trial of the OX40 agonist ivuxolimab. These receptors came from an adult with an advanced solid tumor such as melanoma, head and neck, liver or kidney cancer.

This chain connects TRBV5-1 to TRBJ1-2, with D possibly being TRBD1 (5 bases). CDR3 length: 15 residues. V was shortened by 0 bases and J by 5 bases, with 14 bases between the two germline ends. CDR1 and CDR2 (germline): SGHRS, YFSETQ. CDR3 region: CASSLEVGALYGYTF. The CDR3 DNA reads TGCGCCAGCAGCTTGGAAGTAGGGGCATTGTATGGCTACACCTTC.

This clone was seen just once. The chain has TRBV10-2 and TRBJ2-1; 10 bases align to TRBD2. Germline values: CDR1 WSHSY, CDR2 SAAADI. The trim removed 7 bases at V and 3 bases at J, leaving 6 bases unmatched. The CDR3 contains 15 residues. Here the CDR3 DNA reads TGCGCCAGCACCCGAGCGGGAGGGGGCTACAATGAGCAGTTCTTC. Translation: CASTRAGGGYNEQFF.

This chain uses TRBV11-2 with TRBJ2-2; unclear D gene. Looked up from germline, CDR1 is SGHAT and CDR2 is FQNNGV. The CDR3 is made up of 15 amino acids. The ends were cut back, 3 bases at V and 4 bases at J, with 12 bases in the middle. In DNA, the CDR3 is TGTGCCAGCAGCTTCTCTGTCGTGAGCACCGGGGAGCTGTTTTTT. Amino acids: CASSFSVVSTGELFF.

J is TRBJ2-3 and V is TRBV4-2; 7 nucleotides agree with TRBD1. This CDR3 has 14 amino acids. With V trimmed by 4 bases and J by 2 bases, 3 bases remained unmatched. Germline CDR1 is LGHNA and CDR2 is YNFKEQ. The CDR3 nucleotides read TGTGCCAGCAGCCTCGACAGGGTCACAGATACGCAGTATTTT. Translating gives CASSLDRVTDTQYF.

The chain employs TRBV21-1 and TRBJ2-3; the D call in the table, TRBD2, was not verified against the DNA. TRBV21-1 is classified as a pseudogene. The CDR3 is made up of 18 amino acids. The CDR3 nucleotides read TGTGCCAGCAGCAACTCCCCAGCGGGAGCCCCCAGCACAGATACGCAGTATTTT. Encoded protein: CASSNSPAGAPSTDTQYF.

The genes are TRBV18 and TRBJ1-1; D gene uncertain. Trimming shortened V by 0 bases and J by 2 bases, and 10 bases separated the two germline ends. Germline assignment: CDR1 KGHSH and CDR2 LQKENI. This CDR3 region has 15 residues. CDR3 nucleotide sequence: TGTGCCAGCTCACCACCGGACGTGGAAAACACTGAAGCTTTCTTT. Amino acid sequence: CASSPPDVENTEAFF.

The chain joins TRBV4-2 to TRBJ2-5, with 8 nucleotides matching TRBD2. The germline V gene has CDR1 LGHNA and CDR2 YNFKEQ. V shed 2 bases and J 2 bases; nucleotides not matched to a gene: 7. The CDR3 loop spans 16 amino acids. The DNA of the CDR3 is TGTGCCAGCAGCCAAACCATAACTAGCGGACAAGAGACCCAGTACTTC. This translates into CASSQTITSGQETQYF.

The chain is built from TRBV11-2 and TRBJ1-1; D perhaps matches TRBD1 (5 bases). Germline V gives CDR1 SGHAT, CDR2 FQNNGV. The CDR3 is 16 amino acids. V was shortened by 2 bases and J by 4 bases, with 17 bases between the two germline ends. The CDR3 nucleotides read TGTGCCAGCAGCTTAAGGGGCCCGGAGGGGAGCACTGAAGCTTTCTTT. Translated: CASSLRGPEGSTEAFF.

This sequence joins TRBV28 and TRBJ2-5; D gene unclear. CDR1 MDHEN and CDR2 SYDVKM come from the germline V gene. The CDR3 consists of 13 residues. Trimming left V 5 bases short and J 0 bases short, with 7 bases between. This chain's CDR3 is CASSLQYQETQYF. The CDR3 DNA sequence: TGTGCCAGCAGTCTCCAGTACCAAGAGACCCAGTACTTC.

The chain employs TRBV7-9 and TRBJ2-3; D ambiguous. The ends were cut back, 4 bases at V and 3 bases at J, with 11 bases in the middle. The germline V gene has CDR1 SEHNR and CDR2 FQNEAQ (reference sequence). The CDR3 runs to 14 residues. The CDR3 DNA sequence: TGTGCCAGCAGCTCGGACGGGTGGACAGATACGCAGTATTTT. Translating gives CASSSDGWTDTQYF.

The V and J genes are TRBV5-5 and TRBJ1-5, with D tentatively TRBD1 (6 bases). This CDR3 region has 14 residues. CDR1 is SGHKS, CDR2 YYEKEE, per germline (reference sequence). Trimming cost V 4 bases and J 5 bases, with 13 bases left between them. CDR3 coding DNA: TGTGCCAGCAGCCACGGACAGCCCTATCAGCCCCAGCATTTT. This codes for CASSHGQPYQPQHF.

The chain employs TRBV5-1 and TRBJ1-5; the D is unclear. The V end lost 0 bases, the J end lost 0 bases, and 7 bases lay between the germline ends. This CDR3 has 15 amino acids. Germline V gene sequence: CDR1 SGHRS, CDR2 YFSETQ. As DNA, the CDR3 is TGCGCCAGCAGCTTGGACGGGGATAGCAATCAGCCCCAGCATTTT. Encoded protein: CASSLDGDSNQPQHF.

The rearrangement links TRBV9 to TRBJ1-2; tentative D call: TRBD1 (5 bases). Trimming stripped 3 bases from V and 1 base from J, with 7 bases between. Germline V gives CDR1 SGDLS, CDR2 YYNGEE. The CDR3 sequence is 13 residues long. CDR3 region: CASSGGFNYGYTF. The CDR3 nucleotides read TGTGCCAGCAGCGGGGGGTTTAACTATGGCTACACCTTC.

The genes are TRBV10-1 and TRBJ2-5, with 11 bases fitting TRBD1. With V trimmed by 2 bases and J by 1 base, 3 bases remained unmatched. Germline assignment: CDR1 WNHNN and CDR2 SYGVQD (reference sequence). There are 16 residues in the CDR3. The CDR3 is CASSESGTGGQETQYF. The CDR3 DNA sequence: TGCGCCAGCAGTGAGAGCGGGACAGGGGGCCAAGAGACCCAGTACTTC.

There are a few counts of this clone. V is TRBV19 and J is TRBJ1-1; TRBD1 might be the D (5 bases). V was cut by 0 bases and J by 1 base, with 12 bases left in between. Germline assignment: CDR1 LNHDA and CDR2 SQIVND (reference sequence). CDR3 size: 16 residues. CDR3 protein: CASSIEITGPNTEAFF. The DNA of the CDR3 is TGTGCCAGTAGTATAGAAATCACAGGACCGAACACTGAAGCTTTCTTT.

The V and J genes are TRBV19 and TRBJ1-2; weak D call: TRBD1 (5 bases). V was cut by 6 bases and J by 3 bases, with 17 bases left in between. Germline loops: CDR1 LNHDA, CDR2 SQIVND (reference sequence). This CDR3 is 15 amino acids long. For the CDR3, the DNA is TGTGCCAGTAGCCCGGGGCAGCCCGTAGACTATGGCTACACCTTC. It yields the protein CASSPGQPVDYGYTF. The complete variable domain, with remaining parts taken from reference TRBV19 and TRBJ1-2, reads DGGITQSPKYLFRKEGQNVTLSCEQNLNHDAMYWYRQDPGQGLRLIYYSQIVNDFQKGDIAEGYSVSREKKESFPLTVTSAQKNPTAFYLCASSPGQPVDYGYTFGSGTRLTVV.

This clone has just one count. The chain links TRBV5-6 to TRBJ1-2, with 7 bases identical to TRBD1. The V gene's germline CDR1 is SGHDT and CDR2 YYEEEE. V lost 0 bases and J lost 7; bases outside the gene matches: 6. The CDR3 is 14 residues long. The CDR3 region has the DNA TGTGCCAGCAGCTTGGGACAGGGAGCAAGTGGCTACACCTTC. Amino acids: CASSLGQGASGYTF.

A note on this clone: One end of the junction does not line up with germline, which may come from a read error. The V gene is TRBV10-3, the J gene TRBJ2-3; 11 bases agree with TRBD2. The CDR3 is made up of 12 amino acids. Germline V gives CDR1 ENHRY, CDR2 SYGVKD. CDR3 bases: TGCACTAGCGGGAGTGCGGCAGATACGCAGTATTTT. The encoded protein is CTSGSAADTQYF.